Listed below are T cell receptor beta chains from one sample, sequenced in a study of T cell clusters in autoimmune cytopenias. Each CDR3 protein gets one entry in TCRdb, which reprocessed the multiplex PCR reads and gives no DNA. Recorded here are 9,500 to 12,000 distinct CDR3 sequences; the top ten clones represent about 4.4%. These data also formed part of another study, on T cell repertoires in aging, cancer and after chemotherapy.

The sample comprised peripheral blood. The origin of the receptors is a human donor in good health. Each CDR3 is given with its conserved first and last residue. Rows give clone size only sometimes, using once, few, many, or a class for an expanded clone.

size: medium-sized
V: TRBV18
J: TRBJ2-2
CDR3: CASSPNPGTGGSGELFF

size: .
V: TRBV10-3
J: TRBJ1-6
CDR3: CAISGTGGIGNSPLHF

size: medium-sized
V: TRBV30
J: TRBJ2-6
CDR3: CAWSRRSLGANVLTF

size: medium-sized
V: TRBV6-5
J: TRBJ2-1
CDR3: CASSYDVSFSEQFF

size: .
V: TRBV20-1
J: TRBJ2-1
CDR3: CSAQILAGGLGEQFF

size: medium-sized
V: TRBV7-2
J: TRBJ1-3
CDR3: CASSGGSSGNTIYF

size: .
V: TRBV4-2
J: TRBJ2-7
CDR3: CASSRGREGQYF

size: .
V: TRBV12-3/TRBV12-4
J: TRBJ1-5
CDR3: CASTPGGTSNQPQHF

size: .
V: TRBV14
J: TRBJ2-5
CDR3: CASSLPGLAEQETQYF

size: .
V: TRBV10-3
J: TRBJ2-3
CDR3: CAISPRAASTDTQYF

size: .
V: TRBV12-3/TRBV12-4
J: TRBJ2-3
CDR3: CASSLAGDTQYF

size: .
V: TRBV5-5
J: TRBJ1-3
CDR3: CASSLAPGSGNTIYF

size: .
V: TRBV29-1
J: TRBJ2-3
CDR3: CSVAGLAGGETDTQYF

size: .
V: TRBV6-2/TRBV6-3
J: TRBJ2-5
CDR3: CASSYLTREETQYF

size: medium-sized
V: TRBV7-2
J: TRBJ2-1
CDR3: CASSLAGVDGGEQFF

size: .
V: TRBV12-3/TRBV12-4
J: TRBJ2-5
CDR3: CASSLQTSGAETQYF

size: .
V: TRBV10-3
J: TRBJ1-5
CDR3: CATEEGPYSNQPQHF

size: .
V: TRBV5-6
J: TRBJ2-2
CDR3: CASSPGDRLAVNTGELFF

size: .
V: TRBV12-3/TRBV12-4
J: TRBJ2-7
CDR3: CASSLRRGGDLGYEQYF

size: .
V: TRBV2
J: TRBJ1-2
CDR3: CASSEGGGYTF

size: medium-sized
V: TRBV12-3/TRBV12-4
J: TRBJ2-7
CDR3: CASSSGQGAWEQYF

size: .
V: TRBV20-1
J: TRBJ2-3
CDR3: CSARSASDTQYF

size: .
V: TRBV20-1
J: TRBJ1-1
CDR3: CSARVGVMNTEAFF

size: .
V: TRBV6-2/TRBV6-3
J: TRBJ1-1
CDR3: CASSYFRWSEAFF

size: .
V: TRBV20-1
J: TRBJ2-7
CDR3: CSARTGTDSYEQYF

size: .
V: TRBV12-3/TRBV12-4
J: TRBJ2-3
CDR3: CASSLADTQYF

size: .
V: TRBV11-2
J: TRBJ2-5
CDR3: CASGRGETQYF

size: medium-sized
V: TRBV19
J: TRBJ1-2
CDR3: CASSAHRDTPWGYTF

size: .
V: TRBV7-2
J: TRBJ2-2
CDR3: CASSLARGPGELFF

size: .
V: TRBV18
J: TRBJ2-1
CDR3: CASSPLRGRDNEQFF

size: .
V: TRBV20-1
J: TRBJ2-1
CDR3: CSARERRKANNEQFF

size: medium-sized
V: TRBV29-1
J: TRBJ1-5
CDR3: CSVGQVDQPQHF

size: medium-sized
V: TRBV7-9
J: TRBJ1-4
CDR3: CASSPEGTWSLFF

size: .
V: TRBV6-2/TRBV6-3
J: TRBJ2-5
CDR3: CASSYVLGTSGQETQYF

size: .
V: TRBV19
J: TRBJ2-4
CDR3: CATTSGLAKNIQYF

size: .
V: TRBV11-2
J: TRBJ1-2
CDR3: CASSHLAGAQGYTF

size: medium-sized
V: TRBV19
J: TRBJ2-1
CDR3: CASSTRQDYNEQFF

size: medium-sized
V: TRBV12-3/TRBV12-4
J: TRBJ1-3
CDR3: CASSLASGNTIYF

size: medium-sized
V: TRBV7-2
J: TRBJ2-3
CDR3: CASSPPGGTDTQYF

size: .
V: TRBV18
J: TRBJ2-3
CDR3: CASSPRGTSGGGDTQYF

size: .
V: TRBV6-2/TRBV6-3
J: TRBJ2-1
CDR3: CASSYPGTSGVDEQFF